These 5 T cell receptor beta chains were all obtained from the same sample, sequenced in a study of shared clonotypes between healthy human individuals. This table comes from immunoSEQ multiplex PCR, and its TCRdb copy is limited to in-frame clones, with some not included. The sample has a few hundred thousand clones, 65% to 70% seen once. Sequencing was done on a sample of memory CD4+ T cells sorted from blood. Specified subset: CD45RA-negative fraction. The receptors originated from a man younger than 40 in good health.

This chain uses TRBV5-8 with TRBJ1-5; D is possibly TRBD1 (5 bases). The CDR3 spans 15 residues. From germline, CDR1 is SGHTS and CDR2 YDEGEE. V shed 0 bases and J shed 3 bases, with 10 bases lying between them. The CDR3 sequence is CASSLVQGDNQPQHF. The CDR3 DNA sequence: TGTGCCAGCAGCTTGGTGCAGGGCGACAATCAGCCCCAGCATTTT. The variable domain in full, with the rest retrieved from reference TRBV5-8 and TRBJ1-5, is EAGVTQSPTHLIKTRGQQATLRCSPISGHTSVYWYQQALGLGLQFLLWYDEGEERNRGNFPPRFSGRQFPNYSSELNVNALELEDSALYLCASSLVQGDNQPQHFGDGTRLSIL.

The V gene is TRBV18, the J gene TRBJ1-2, with D unclear. With 3 bases removed from V and 7 bases from J, the gap between germline ends came to 18 bases. This CDR3 is 15 amino acids long. In germline, CDR1 is KGHSH, CDR2 LQKENI. CDR3 protein: CASSPTADGEGGYTF. The CDR3 nucleotides are TGTGCCAGCTCACCCACGGCGGATGGGGAAGGTGGCTACACCTTC.

This clone was seen a handful of times. The V gene is TRBV10-3, the J gene TRBJ1-1; perhaps TRBD1 as D (6 bases). CDR1 ENHRY and CDR2 SYGVKD come from the germline V gene. The CDR3 has 14 amino acids. V was trimmed by 0 bases and J by 5 bases, leaving 10 bases between them. In DNA, the CDR3 is TGTGCCATCAGTGAGTCGAACAGGGTAACTGAAGCTTTCTTT. This encodes CAISESNRVTEAFF.

The sample holds a few counts of this clone. J is TRBJ2-3 and V is TRBV27; TRBD2 matches at 8 bases. Germline values: CDR1 MNHEY, CDR2 SMNVEV (reference sequence). V trimming: 1 base; J trimming: 2 bases; junction bases outside the gene matches: 5. The length of the CDR3 is 16 residues. This CDR3 is CASSLWGGRSTDTQYF. The DNA for the CDR3 is TGTGCCAGCAGTTTATGGGGCGGGAGGTCCACAGATACGCAGTATTTT.

The table lists this clone with many counts. Within the sample, other DNA sequences also encode this same CDR3. The J gene is TRBJ1-1, the V gene TRBV2; D is unresolved. Germline V gene sequence: CDR1 SNHLY, CDR2 FYNNEI. V lost 3 bases and J 4 bases, leaving 6 bases between the germline ends. The CDR3 loop spans 12 amino acids. DNA for the CDR3: TGTGCCAGCAGTGACTTAGGCACTGAAGCTTTCTTT. This sequence encodes CASSDLGTEAFF. Full variable domain (remainder filled in from reference TRBV2 and TRBJ1-1): EPEVTQTPSHQVTQMGQEVILRCVPISNHLYFYWYRQILGQKVEFLVSFYNNEISEKSEIFDDQFSVERPDGSNFTLKIRSTKLEDSAMYFCASSDLGTEAFFGQGTRLTVV.